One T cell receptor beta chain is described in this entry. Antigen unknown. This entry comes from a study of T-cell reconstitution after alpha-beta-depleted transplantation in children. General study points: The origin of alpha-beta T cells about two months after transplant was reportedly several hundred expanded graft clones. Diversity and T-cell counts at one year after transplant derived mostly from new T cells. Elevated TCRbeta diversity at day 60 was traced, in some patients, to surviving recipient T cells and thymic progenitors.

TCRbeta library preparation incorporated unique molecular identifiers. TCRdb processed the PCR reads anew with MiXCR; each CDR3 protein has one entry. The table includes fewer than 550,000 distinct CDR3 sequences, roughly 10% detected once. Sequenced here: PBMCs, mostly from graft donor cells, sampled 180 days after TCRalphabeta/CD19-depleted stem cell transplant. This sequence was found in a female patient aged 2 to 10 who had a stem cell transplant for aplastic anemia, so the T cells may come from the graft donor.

As DNA, the CDR3 is TGTGCCAGCAGCCAAGTGGTGAGGGAAGCTTTCTTT. This encodes CASSQVVREAFF. V and J are TRBV7-9 and TRBJ1-1; no reliable D call. The germline CDR1 and CDR2 sequences are SEHNR and FQNEAQ (reference sequence). The CDR3 runs 12 residues. Trimming took off 5 bases at V and 8 bases at J, with 12 bases between the two ends.